These 9 T cell receptor beta chains were all obtained from the same sample, sequenced in a study of cytomegalovirus exposure and HLA in healthy donors. Vbeta (60) and Jbeta (13) primers were used in the PCR. Clones were sequenced by immunoSEQ multiplex PCR, and TCRdb holds only the in-frame ones, with some missing. The sample contains 150,000 or so clones, more than 9.5% of which appear only once. Sample: PBMCs. The receptors derive from a man in his forties or fifties in good health and CMV-seronegative.

This clone was observed a few times. The J gene is TRBJ2-3, the V gene TRBV5-6, with 9 bases lining up with TRBD1. CDR3 length: 16 residues. Germline CDR1 and CDR2: SGHDT and YYEEEE. V lost 2 bases and J lost 1; bases outside the gene matches: 5. The CDR3 spells CASSFTGGVGTDTQYF. The CDR3 DNA is TGTGCCAGCAGCTTCACAGGGGGCGTGGGCACAGATACGCAGTATTTT. Full variable domain (outside the CDR3, taken from reference TRBV5-6 and TRBJ2-3): DAGVTQSPTHLIKTRGQQVTLRCSPKSGHDTVSWYQQALGQGPQFIFQYYEEEERQRGNFPDRFSGHQFPNYSSELNVNALLLGDSALYLCASSFTGGVGTDTQYFGPGTRLTVL.

The CDR3 loop is CASSLERLARHTQYF. The CDR3 DNA is TGCGCCAGCAGCTTGGAAAGGCTAGCGAGACATACGCAGTATTTT. The chain uses TRBV5-1 and TRBJ2-3, with D tentatively TRBD2 (6 bases). Germline V lookup: CDR1 SGHRS, CDR2 YFSETQ. The CDR3 length is 15 residues. Trimming pared 0 bases from V and 7 bases from J, leaving 15 bases between.

This clone was picked up a small number of times. The V and J genes are TRBV9 and TRBJ1-2; D gene uncertain. Germline CDR1 and CDR2: SGDLS and YYNGEE. V lost 0 bases to trimming and J lost 7 bases, with 16 bases between them. CDR3 length equals 15 residues. The CDR3 here is CASSVGGLYPRGYTF. The DNA for the CDR3 is TGTGCCAGCAGCGTAGGCGGGCTATATCCTCGTGGCTACACCTTC.

This clone was detected only a few times. This chain connects TRBV29-1 to TRBJ1-5; no clear D gene. The ends were cut back, 5 bases at V and 4 bases at J, with 15 bases in the middle. The CDR3 sequence is 14 residues long. The germline gives CDR1 SQVTM, CDR2 ANQGSEA. CDR3 sequence reads: CSVRAGFGNQPQHF. DNA for the CDR3: TGCAGCGTTCGAGCGGGGTTCGGGAATCAGCCCCAGCATTTT.

J is TRBJ2-3 and V is TRBV7-6, with D perhaps matching TRBD2 (6 bases). The V and J ends lost 4 bases and 4 bases respectively, with 18 bases between them. CDR3 length equals 16 residues. Per germline, CDR1 SGHVS and CDR2 FNYEAQ. The CDR3: CASSSQPSVGADTQYF. DNA for the CDR3: TGTGCCAGCAGCTCACAACCTAGCGTTGGGGCAGATACGCAGTATTTT.

CDR3 bases: TGTGCCAGCAGTGGGGGGCTGAACACTGAAGCTTTCTTT. This encodes CASSGGLNTEAFF. This chain joins TRBV2 and TRBJ1-1, with a weak D call TRBD1 (6 bases). The ends were cut back, 4 bases at V and 0 bases at J, with 6 bases in the middle. CDR1 SNHLY and CDR2 FYNNEI come from the germline V gene. The length of the CDR3 is 13 residues.

The chain combines TRBV30 with TRBJ2-7; 10 bases are a match to TRBD2. Germline V gene data show CDR1 as GTSNPN and CDR2 as SVGIG (reference sequence). After removal of 1 base from V and 6 bases from J, the junction contained 9 bases not matched to a gene. CDR3 length equals 15 residues. This CDR3 reads CAWSGLLAGESEQYF. Written as DNA, the CDR3 is TGTGCCTGGAGTGGTCTGCTAGCGGGAGAGAGCGAGCAGTACTTC.

This clone was observed at least ten times. The V gene is TRBV19, the J gene TRBJ1-5; 9 bases agree with TRBD1. The CDR3 extends over 16 amino acids. V shed 6 bases and J 4 bases; nucleotides not matched to a gene: 10. From germline, CDR1 is LNHDA and CDR2 SQIVND (reference sequence). In DNA form, the CDR3 reads TGTGCCAGTAGCCAAACGGGACAGGGTAGAAATCAGCCCCAGCATTTT. It codes for CASSQTGQGRNQPQHF.

This clone was seen more than once but under ten times. V is TRBV15 and J is TRBJ2-1; 11 bases are shared with TRBD2. The V gene end was trimmed by 6 bases and the J gene end by 1 base; junction bases not matched to a gene: 14. CDR3 size: 19 residues. Germline V gene lookup returns CDR1 LNHNV and CDR2 YYDKDF (reference sequence). DNA of the CDR3: TGTGCCACCAGTCCCCTAGCGGGAGGAATAGGGGGATCCTACAATGAGCAGTTCTTC. Its protein is CATSPLAGGIGGSYNEQFF. The variable domain in full, with the rest retrieved from reference TRBV15 and TRBJ2-1, is DAMVIQNPRYQVTQFGKPVTLSCSQTLNHNVMYWYQQKSSQAPKLLFHYYDKDFNNEADTPDNFQSRRPNTSFCFLDIRSPGLGDTAMYLCATSPLAGGIGGSYNEQFFGPGTRLTVL.